Following are 27 T cell receptor beta chains from one sample sequenced in a study of beta chain features in type 1 diabetes. Study-level points and caveats: TCRB CDR3s were moderately but significantly shorter in Type 1 diabetes patients in all four CD4+ subsets.

Antigens of these TCRs are unknown. The entirety of the isolated RNA underwent reverse transcription, so expressed TCRB transcripts were sequenced. The method was immunoSEQ multiplex PCR; TCRdb's version includes in-frame clones alone and lacks a portion of them. Of under 250,000 clones in the sample, approximately 15% were seen once. The sample was naive CD4+ T cells from blood. Source of these receptors: a man in his thirties or forties with type 1 diabetes.

V and J are TRBV7-8 and TRBJ1-6, with 7 bases lining up with TRBD1. The V gene's germline CDR1 is SGHVS and CDR2 FQNEAQ. The junction had 2 bases not matched to a gene; V was cut back by 0 bases and J by 9 bases. The CDR3 loop spans 14 amino acids. Written as DNA, the CDR3 is TGTGCCAGCAGCTTAGCGGGACAGAGTTCACCCCTCCACTTT. It specifies CASSLAGQSSPLHF.

The chain joins TRBV14 to TRBJ2-1; 12 bases match TRBD2. This CDR3 contains 16 residues. V shed 4 bases, J shed 2 bases, and the junction held 3 bases outside the gene matches. Germline CDR1 and CDR2: SGHDN and FVKESK. The CDR3: CASSPLAGGAYNEQFF. In DNA form, the CDR3 reads TGTGCCAGCAGCCCGCTAGCGGGAGGGGCCTACAATGAGCAGTTCTTC.

The chain combines TRBV11-2 with TRBJ1-2, with 7 bases matching TRBD1. The CDR3 extends over 14 amino acids. Germline V gives CDR1 SGHAT, CDR2 FQNNGV. J gave up 6 bases and V 1 base, and 5 bases lay outside the gene matches. CDR3 coding DNA: TGTGCCAGCAGCTTAGGAGCGCAGGGGGATGGCTACACCTTC. This gives the protein CASSLGAQGDGYTF.

The chain employs TRBV5-4 and TRBJ2-3, with D tentatively TRBD1 (5 bases). V was shortened by 1 base and J by 6 bases, with 9 bases between the two germline ends. CDR1 is SGHNT, CDR2 YYREEE, per germline (reference sequence). This CDR3 has 13 amino acids. CDR3 sequence (DNA): TGTGCCAGCAGCTTGCTGGGGCCTGATACGCAGTATTTT. Translating it yields CASSLLGPDTQYF.

This clone came up a few times. The V gene is TRBV5-1, the J gene TRBJ2-3, with 13 bases lining up with TRBD2. Germline V gives CDR1 SGHRS, CDR2 YFSETQ. The CDR3 sequence is 18 residues long. The V gene end was trimmed by 1 base and the J gene end by 1 base; junction bases not matched to a gene: 6. This CDR3 is CASSLRTSGGIGTDTQYF. The CDR3 DNA is TGCGCCAGCAGCTTGAGGACTAGCGGGGGCATTGGCACAGATACGCAGTATTTT.

This clone was detected only a few times. This chain uses TRBV29-1 with TRBJ2-7; 11 bases line up with TRBD2. V trimming: 4 bases; J trimming: 3 bases; junction bases outside the gene matches: 8. The V gene's germline CDR1 is SQVTM and CDR2 ANQGSEA. The length of the CDR3 is 15 residues. The DNA for the CDR3 is TGCAGCGTTGTACCCACTAGCGGGAGTTTCTACGAGCAGTACTTC. Residues: CSVVPTSGSFYEQYF.

J is TRBJ2-7 and V is TRBV6-5, with D perhaps matching TRBD2 (5 bases). Per germline, CDR1 MNHEY and CDR2 SVGAGI. This CDR3 region has 15 residues. Trimming shortened V by 2 bases and J by 2 bases, and 13 bases separated the two germline ends. CDR3 amino acids: CASSYVGGPPYEQYF. As DNA, the CDR3 is TGTGCCAGCAGTTACGTAGGAGGCCCCCCCTACGAGCAGTACTTC.

This rearrangement joins TRBV6-1 to TRBJ2-7; D perhaps matches TRBD2 (6 bases). The V and J ends lost 4 bases and 3 bases respectively, with 16 bases between them. CDR1 is MNHNS and CDR2 is SASEGT in the germline V gene. This CDR3 contains 15 residues. The CDR3 reads CASSGGSGAIYEQYF. The CDR3 DNA sequence: TGTGCCAGCAGTGGGGGTAGCGGTGCCATCTACGAGCAGTACTTC.

This clone was counted only a few times. V is TRBV7-6 and J is TRBJ2-7; 14 bases agree with TRBD2. This CDR3 region has 16 residues. V was clipped by 5 bases and J by 5 bases; unmatched bases: 8. Germline V gene sequence: CDR1 SGHVS, CDR2 FNYEAQ. CDR3 nucleotides: TGTGCCAGCAGCCCGGGACTAGCGGGAGATCCCCACGAGCAGTACTTC. Translation: CASSPGLAGDPHEQYF.

J is TRBJ1-4 and V is TRBV11-2; no reliable D call. This CDR3 is built from 15 residues. V gave up 5 bases and J gave up 0 bases, with 10 bases separating them. Germline lookup yields CDR1 SGHAT and CDR2 FQNNGV. This chain's CDR3 is CASSLLDSTNEKLFF. DNA for the CDR3: TGTGCCAGCAGCCTGCTGGACTCAACTAATGAAAAACTGTTTTTT.

The chain uses TRBV9 and TRBJ2-2; D perhaps matches TRBD2 (5 bases). Trimming shortened V by 6 bases and J by 0 bases, and 18 bases separated the two germline ends. The CDR3 spans 17 residues. The V gene's germline CDR1 is SGDLS and CDR2 YYNGEE. The CDR3 DNA reads as TGTGCCAGCACCTCCCGGTCCGGCGGGTCGAACACCGGGGAGCTGTTTTTT. It codes for CASTSRSGGSNTGELFF.

The chain couples TRBV7-9 to TRBJ2-1, with 7 nucleotides matching TRBD1. Germline CDR1 and CDR2: SEHNR and FQNEAQ (reference sequence). The CDR3 runs to 14 residues. The V and J ends lost 5 bases and 8 bases, in that order; junction bases with no gene match: 9. CDR3 residues: CASSISIGTDEQFF. The CDR3 bases are TGTGCCAGCAGCATTAGCATCGGGACAGATGAGCAGTTCTTC. The complete variable domain, with remaining parts taken from reference TRBV7-9 and TRBJ2-1, reads DTGVSQNPRHKITKRGQNVTFRCDPISEHNRLYWYRQTLGQGPEFLTYFQNEAQLEKSRLLSDRFSAERPKGSFSTLEIQRTEQGDSAMYLCASSISIGTDEQFFGPGTRLTVL.

The chain joins TRBV7-9 to TRBJ2-5, with 8 bases lining up with TRBD2. CDR3 size: 16 residues. Looked up from germline, CDR1 is SEHNR and CDR2 is FQNEAQ (reference sequence). V was pared by 5 bases and J by 1 base, with 9 bases of the junction left unmatched. The CDR3 DNA reads TGTGCCAGCAGCCGCACTAGCGGAGGGGGCCAAGAGACCCAGTACTTC. As protein: CASSRTSGGGQETQYF.

This chain connects TRBV11-2 to TRBJ2-5; 9 bases are shared with TRBD2. Germline V gene sequence: CDR1 SGHAT, CDR2 FQNNGV. This CDR3 is 15 amino acids long. V dropped 3 bases and J dropped 5; count of bases not matched to a gene: 7. CDR3 DNA sequence: TGTGCCAGCAGCTTGATTGGGACTAGCTCCGAGACCCAGTACTTC. This codes for CASSLIGTSSETQYF.

In the case of this clone: Other nucleotide sequences in the sample specify the same CDR3. The V call is TRBV9, the J call TRBJ2-2; possibly TRBD1 for D (6 bases). Per the germline V gene, CDR1 is SGDLS and CDR2 is YYNGEE. The CDR3 is made up of 15 amino acids. The V gene lost 2 bases and the J gene lost 13 bases, with 21 bases spanning the gap. The DNA of the CDR3 is TGTGCCAGCAGCGTCCGGGACATCCCCTCATTGGGGCTGTTTTTT. Its translation is CASSVRDIPSLGLFF.

Only a few counts were recorded for this clone. The V call is TRBV2, the J call TRBJ2-1; unclear D gene. The CDR3 totals 13 residues. Germline CDR1 SNHLY, CDR2 FYNNEI. V lost 1 base, J lost 4 bases, and 5 bases lay in between. The CDR3 sequence: CASSEGLYNEQFF. The CDR3 DNA sequence: TGTGCCAGCAGTGAAGGACTGTACAATGAGCAGTTCTTC. Supplemented by reference TRBV2 and TRBJ2-1, the full variable domain reads EPEVTQTPSHQVTQMGQEVILRCVPISNHLYFYWYRQILGQKVEFLVSFYNNEISEKSEIFDDQFSVERPDGSNFTLKIRSTKLEDSAMYFCASSEGLYNEQFFGPGTRLTVL.

This clone appeared once. The chain combines TRBV7-7 with TRBJ2-1; TRBD2 aligns across 13 bases. Germline V gene data show CDR1 as SSHAT and CDR2 as FNYEAQ (reference sequence). After removal of 5 bases from V and 6 bases from J, the junction contained 7 bases not matched to a gene. The CDR3 length is 16 residues. This CDR3 reads CASSRWTSGSPNEQFF. Here the CDR3 DNA reads TGTGCCAGCAGCAGATGGACTAGCGGGAGTCCCAATGAGCAGTTCTTC.

The rearrangement uses TRBV11-3 and TRBJ2-1, with D possibly being TRBD2 (5 bases). CDR1 SGHNT and CDR2 YENEEA come from the germline V gene. V was shortened by 3 bases and J by 9 bases, with 12 bases between the two germline ends. The CDR3 contains 13 residues. DNA for the CDR3: TGTGCCAGCAGCTTTGAGGGTGTGAGTGAGCAGTTCTTC. Protein: CASSFEGVSEQFF.

This rearrangement joins TRBV11-3 to TRBJ1-1; D is ambiguous. V was clipped by 0 bases and J by 11 bases, with 16 bases between them. CDR1 is SGHNT, CDR2 YENEEA, per germline. The CDR3 runs to 14 residues. The CDR3 sequence: CASSLDKSRGEAFF. The DNA of the CDR3 is TGTGCCAGCAGCTTAGATAAGTCGCGAGGAGAGGCTTTCTTT.

The chain is built from TRBV29-1 and TRBJ1-6; D may be TRBD1 (5 bases). Looked up from germline, CDR1 is SQVTM and CDR2 is ANQGSEA. The CDR3 contains 14 residues. The ends were cut back, 7 bases at V and 9 bases at J, with 19 bases in the middle. CDR3 nucleotide sequence: TGCAGCGCTTTCAAGGTCGCAAGGGGTTCACCCCTCCACTTT. Amino acid sequence: CSAFKVARGSPLHF.

This clone was found a few times. The chain uses TRBV7-2 and TRBJ1-2; a weak D match, TRBD1 (5 bases). The CDR3 consists of 13 residues. Germline V gene data show CDR1 as SGHTA and CDR2 as FQGNSA. Trimming cost V 3 bases and J 8 bases, with 13 bases left between them. The CDR3 DNA sequence: TGTGCCAGCAGCTTCCGACAGCTCGGAGGCTACACCTTC. As protein: CASSFRQLGGYTF.

The chain carries TRBV9 and TRBJ2-6, with TRBD2 as a possible D gene (5 bases). V lost 2 bases and J 0 bases, leaving 6 bases between the germline ends. The CDR3 covers 15 residues. Germline assignment: CDR1 SGDLS and CDR2 YYNGEE. CDR3: CASSVDYSGANVLTF. The CDR3, as DNA: TGTGCCAGCAGCGTCGACTACTCTGGGGCCAACGTCCTGACTTTC.

In its sample, this clone was seen a few times. The rearrangement uses TRBV29-1 and TRBJ1-4; tentatively, D is TRBD1 (5 bases). This CDR3 is 13 amino acids long. The V end was cut by 7 bases, the J end by 2 bases, with 11 bases between. CDR1 is SQVTM and CDR2 is ANQGSEA in the germline V gene. CDR3 sequence reads: CSASKGTNEKLFF. The DNA for the CDR3 is TGCAGCGCTTCCAAGGGGACTAATGAAAAACTGTTTTTT.

This sequence joins TRBV19 and TRBJ1-5; 10 bases align to TRBD1. Germline assignment: CDR1 LNHDA and CDR2 SQIVND (reference sequence). J gave up 5 bases and V 6 bases, and 7 bases lay outside the gene matches. CDR3 length: 15 amino acids. The CDR3 DNA reads TGTGCCAGTAGCACCGGGACAGGGGCGCATCAGCCCCAGCATTTT. It encodes CASSTGTGAHQPQHF. Supplemented by reference TRBV19 and TRBJ1-5, the full variable domain reads DGGITQSPKYLFRKEGQNVTLSCEQNLNHDAMYWYRQDPGQGLRLIYYSQIVNDFQKGDIAEGYSVSREKKESFPLTVTSAQKNPTAFYLCASSTGTGAHQPQHFGDGTRLSIL.

There are a few counts of this clone. The V and J genes are TRBV20-1 and TRBJ1-1; no reliable D call. The CDR3 has 11 amino acids. Germline V gene data show CDR1 as DFQATT and CDR2 as SNEGSKA (reference sequence). Trimming took 5 bases from V and 0 from J, leaving 4 bases between them. The DNA of the CDR3 is TGCAGTGCTCCGGTGAACACTGAAGCTTTCTTT. Translated: CSAPVNTEAFF.

The chain couples TRBV9 to TRBJ2-3, with TRBD1 matching 7 bases. Germline lookup yields CDR1 SGDLS and CDR2 YYNGEE. V trimming: 1 base; J trimming: 1 base; junction bases outside the gene matches: 6. This CDR3 spans 16 amino acids. CDR3 sequence reads: CASSVIGGRGTDTQYF. CDR3 nucleotide sequence: TGTGCCAGCAGCGTAATAGGGGGCCGGGGCACAGATACGCAGTATTTT.

Written as DNA, the CDR3 is TGTGCCAGCAGCTTCCCTAGCGGGGGGCGGGAGACCCAGTACTTC. This encodes CASSFPSGGRETQYF. The chain uses TRBV7-9 and TRBJ2-5, with 11 bases identical to TRBD2. Germline CDR1 reads SEHNR; CDR2 reads FQNEAQ (reference sequence). The junction had 5 bases not matched to a gene; V was cut back by 3 bases and J by 5 bases. The CDR3 loop spans 15 amino acids.